The rows below give T cell receptor beta chains drawn from one sample of a study of T cells in Graves' hyperthyroidism and ophthalmopathy. Each CDR3 protein gets one entry after TCRdb re-called the multiplex PCR reads with MiXCR. The data show approximately 640,000 distinct CDR3 sequences, roughly 17% seen once. The sequenced material came from blood. The source of these receptors is a man aged 45 to 65 with Graves' hyperthyroidism. CDR3s leave out the opening cysteine and the closing phenylalanine or tryptophan. The order of the fields is CDR3 length, clone size, V gene, J gene, CDR3 protein. Only part of the rows carry a size: once, few, many, or a class if the clone is expanded.

13	many	TRBV11-2	TRBJ2-1	ASSSGLGFYNEQF
12	-	TRBV19	TRBJ1-1	ASSIAVRRNEAF
12	-	TRBV2	TRBJ1-2	ASTRTADNYGYT
15	-	TRBV24-1	TRBJ2-1	ATSDPMGGLAKAEQF
12	-	TRBV18	TRBJ1-1	ASSQNNEDTEAF
13	once	TRBV6-1	TRBJ2-1	ASSEPGTGRNEQF
13	many	TRBV12-3/TRBV12-4	TRBJ2-1	ASSPRQGGDNEQF
13	-	TRBV6-1	TRBJ2-1	ASRELAGGTNEQF
16	-	TRBV6-1	TRBJ1-5	ASSEARLGTYSNQPQH
11	many	TRBV29-1	TRBJ2-7	SVEFRDSYEQY
10	few	TRBV7-8	TRBJ1-4	ASSDLMGELF
14	many	TRBV5-1	TRBJ2-1	ASSSGSGSIYNEQF
15	few	TRBV6-2/TRBV6-3	TRBJ1-5	ASSYSIGGVSNQPQH
11	many	TRBV24-1	TRBJ1-1	ATSASVNTEAF
14	many	TRBV24-1	TRBJ2-1	ATSDRDPVAYNEQF
14	-	TRBV3-1	TRBJ2-1	ASSQTTGSSYNEQF
15	many	TRBV20-1	TRBJ2-1	SARDWSGGSSYNEQF
11	few	TRBV6-1	TRBJ1-4	ASGRQHNEKLF
13	many	TRBV25-1	TRBJ2-7	ASSTRTSVTYEQY
11	-	TRBV25-1	TRBJ2-7	ATRQGAYEEQY
17	-	TRBV14	TRBJ2-2	ASSQLNPPATANTGELF
11	many	TRBV6-2/TRBV6-3	TRBJ2-3	ASRLAARDTQY
11	many	TRBV29-1	TRBJ1-3	SVQTFSGNTIY
14	many	TRBV12-3/TRBV12-4	TRBJ1-5	ASSLKNGISNQPQH
12	-	TRBV20-1	TRBJ1-2	SARLGREERGYT
15	many	TRBV2	TRBJ1-6	ASTPRGTGGAKSPLH
10	-	TRBV28	TRBJ1-2	ASETGHYGYT
12	many	TRBV7-3	TRBJ2-3	ASSLNVGADTQY
13	many	TRBV28	TRBJ1-5	ASSLLVGANQPQH
13	many	TRBV10-1	TRBJ2-7	ASSENAGGEYEQY
12	-	TRBV7-9	TRBJ1-4	ASSLGGVNEKLF
15	many	TRBV10-3	TRBJ1-2	AISDVEDRAPNYGYT
13	-	TRBV2	TRBJ2-3	ASSEVGGGTDTQY
13	many	TRBV12-3/TRBV12-4	TRBJ2-2	ASSSSTRRTGELF
14	many	TRBV27	TRBJ2-7	ASSLKLSGATYEQY
13	-	TRBV5-6	TRBJ2-7	ASSFLGTQYYEQY
14	-	TRBV27	TRBJ2-5	ASSLSIDRGGETQY
10	-	TRBV15	TRBJ2-3	ATMGSTDTQY
13	few	TRBV10-3	TRBJ2-3	AISESQGVGDTQY
10	few	TRBV20-1	TRBJ1-5	SARAFDMAQH
13	-	TRBV28	TRBJ2-1	ASSLPQGQANEQF
13	few	TRBV7-6	TRBJ2-2	ASSLIGDRPGELF
14	few	TRBV25-1	TRBJ2-1	ASSASGRFSYNEQF
9	-	TRBV7-2	TRBJ2-1	ASSRDLEQF
13	-	TRBV18	TRBJ2-7	ASSRAGGASYEQY
16	-	TRBV5-5	TRBJ2-3	ASSLGLHHGGSTDTQY
12	-	TRBV9	TRBJ1-3	ASSPQRSGNTIY
12	-	TRBV5-1	TRBJ1-4	ASSLLQGGEKLF
12	many	TRBV20-1	TRBJ2-3	SARTGTATDTQY
12	many	TRBV27	TRBJ2-7	ASSFTGGSYEQY
14	few	TRBV28	TRBJ2-7	ASSPQGLVEGNEQY
10	many	TRBV18	TRBJ1-1	ASSPPNTEAF